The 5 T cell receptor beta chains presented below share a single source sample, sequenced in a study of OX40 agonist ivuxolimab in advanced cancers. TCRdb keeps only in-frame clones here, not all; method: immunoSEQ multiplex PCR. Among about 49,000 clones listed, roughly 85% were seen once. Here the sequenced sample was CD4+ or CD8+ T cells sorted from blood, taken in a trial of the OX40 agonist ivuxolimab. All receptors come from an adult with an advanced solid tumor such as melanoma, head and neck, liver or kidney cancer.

The CDR3 loop reads CASSYFRGRDGYTF. CDR3 bases: TGTGCCAGCAGTTACTTTCGCGGGCGGGATGGCTACACCTTC. This chain uses TRBV6-5 with TRBJ1-2; D is unclear. Germline CDR1 is MNHEY and CDR2 is SVGAGI. This CDR3 spans 14 amino acids. Trimming stripped 1 base from V and 6 bases from J, with 12 bases between.

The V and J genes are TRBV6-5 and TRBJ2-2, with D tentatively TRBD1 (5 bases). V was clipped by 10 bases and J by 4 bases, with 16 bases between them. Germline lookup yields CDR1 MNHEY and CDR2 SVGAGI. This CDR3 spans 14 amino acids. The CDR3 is CATQAGSGTGELFF. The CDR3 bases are TGTGCCACCCAGGCAGGGTCTGGCACCGGGGAGCTGTTTTTT.

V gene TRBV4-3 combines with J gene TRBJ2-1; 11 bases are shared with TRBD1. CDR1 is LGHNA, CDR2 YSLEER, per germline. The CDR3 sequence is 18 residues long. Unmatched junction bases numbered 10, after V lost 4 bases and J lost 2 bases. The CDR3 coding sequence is TGCGCCAGCAGCCCAATTGGGACAGGGGGATTTGCCTACAATGAGCAGTTCTTC. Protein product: CASSPIGTGGFAYNEQFF.

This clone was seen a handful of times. As DNA, the CDR3 is TGTGCCAGAAGACGGGAGCAGTACGTC. Its protein product is CARRREQYV. The rearrangement uses TRBV2 and TRBJ2-7; D remains ambiguous. This CDR3 is 9 amino acids long. Per the germline V gene, CDR1 is SNHLY and CDR2 is FYNNEI. V was shortened by 9 bases and J by 7 bases, with 7 bases between the two germline ends.

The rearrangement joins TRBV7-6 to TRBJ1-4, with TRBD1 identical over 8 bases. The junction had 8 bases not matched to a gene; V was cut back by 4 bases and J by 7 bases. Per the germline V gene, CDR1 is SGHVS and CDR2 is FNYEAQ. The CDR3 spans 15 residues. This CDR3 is CASSSRTGHLEKLFF. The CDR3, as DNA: TGTGCCAGCAGCTCGAGGACAGGGCACCTTGAAAAACTGTTTTTT.